This note documents a single T cell receptor (beta chain) sequence. This entry belongs to a study of blood T cell repertoires in COVID-19. Source study methods: The authors estimated nucleated cell counts from reference gene primer amplification. Only in-frame clones appear in the TCRdb table, and some are missing; sequencing was by immunoSEQ multiplex PCR. V and J calls and clone size are copied from that table; D and trimming were computed from the DNA. The table shows around 250,000 clones, with about nine tenths occurring only once. This CDR3 comprises 14 residues. V dropped 5 bases and J dropped 4; count of bases not matched to a gene: 3. In germline, CDR1 is MDHEN, CDR2 SYDVKM.

The V call is TRBV28, the J call TRBJ1-4, with 8 bases matching TRBD1. The sequence was obtained from a young woman with acute COVID-19. Sequencing was done on a sample of PBMCs or T cells enriched from blood (not recorded which). This chain's CDR3 is CASSRQGFNEKLFF. The CDR3 region has the DNA TGTGCCAGCAGTCGACAGGGGTTTAATGAAAAACTGTTTTTT.